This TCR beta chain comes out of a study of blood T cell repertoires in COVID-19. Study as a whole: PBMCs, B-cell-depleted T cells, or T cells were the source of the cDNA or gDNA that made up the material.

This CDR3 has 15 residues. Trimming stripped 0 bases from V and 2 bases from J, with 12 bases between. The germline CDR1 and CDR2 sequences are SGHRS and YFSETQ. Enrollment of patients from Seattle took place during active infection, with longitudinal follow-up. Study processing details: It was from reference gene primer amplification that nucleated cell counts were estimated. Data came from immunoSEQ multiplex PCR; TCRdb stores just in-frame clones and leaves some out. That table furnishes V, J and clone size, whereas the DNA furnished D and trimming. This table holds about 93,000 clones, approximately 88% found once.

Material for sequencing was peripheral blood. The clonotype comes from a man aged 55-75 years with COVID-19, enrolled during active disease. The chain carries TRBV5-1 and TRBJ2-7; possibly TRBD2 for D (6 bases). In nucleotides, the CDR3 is TGCGCCAGCAGCTTGGGGACTAACGACCCCTACGAGCAGTACTTC. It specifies CASSLGTNDPYEQYF. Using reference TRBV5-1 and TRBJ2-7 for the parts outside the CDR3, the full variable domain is KAGVTQTPRYLIKTRGQQVTLSCSPISGHRSVSWYQQTPGQGLQFLFEYFSETQRNKGNFPGRFSGRQFSNSRSEMNVSTLELGDSALYLCASSLGTNDPYEQYFGPGTRLTVT.